The clone carrying this T cell receptor beta chain was recorded only once. The sample originates from a study of cytomegalovirus exposure and HLA in healthy donors. The wider study: A prior analysis found 100 million to 140 million unique TCR beta sequences from some 200 million T cells.

Amplification used 60 Vbeta primers and 13 Jbeta primers. Using immunoSEQ multiplex PCR, the repertoire was profiled, and TCRdb retains in-frame clones only, with some absent. The data contain about 160,000 clones, roughly 88% of them singletons. CDR3 length equals 14 residues. The germline V gene has CDR1 MNHEY and CDR2 SVGAGI. The V and J ends lost 8 bases and 7 bases, in that order; junction bases with no gene match: 12. The receptor's source is a man aged 50 to 60 in good health and CMV-seropositive. Specimen: PBMCs. This chain links TRBV6-5 with TRBJ1-2; 8 nucleotides align to TRBD1. This CDR3 reads CASGRRQGFVGYTF. DNA of the CDR3: TGTGCCAGCGGTAGAAGACAGGGGTTTGTTGGCTACACCTTC.